The 12 T cell receptor beta chains in this list originate from one sample, sequenced in a study of T cells in severe cutaneous drug reactions. The patients sequenced had a carbamazepine-induced Stevens-Johnson syndrome or toxic epidermal necrolysis reaction. TCR subtype-specific primers in iRepertoire multiplex PCR prepared libraries for bulk and single-cell sequencing. After re-calling the multiplex PCR reads, TCRdb lists one entry per CDR3 protein, DNA absent. This table holds 6,000 or so distinct CDR3 sequences. Input material: cells from a skin blister. These TCRs come from a human donor with toxic epidermal necrolysis, a severe cutaneous drug reaction.

Its frequency marks this clonotype as medium-sized. The chain couples TRBV12-3 or TRBV12-4 to TRBJ2-5; as DNA is missing, the TRBD1 call by TCRdb cannot be tested. There are 14 residues in the CDR3. CDR3 region: CASRSLTGPETQYF.

The chain uses TRBV28 and TRBJ2-7; as DNA is missing, the TRBD1 call by TCRdb cannot be tested. There are 13 residues in the CDR3. The germline V gene encodes CDR1 MDHEN and CDR2 SYDVKM. The CDR3: CASSLDPPGEQYF.

The chain couples TRBV20-1 to TRBJ1-5; TCRdb selects TRBD1, and the lack of DNA leaves this call unchecked. Germline V gene sequence: CDR1 DFQATT, CDR2 SNEGSKA (reference sequence). This CDR3 is 14 amino acids long. The CDR3 is CSATREFSNQPQHF.

The gene calls are TRBV2 and TRBJ2-7. The CDR3 covers 12 residues. Looked up from germline, CDR1 is SNHLY and CDR2 is FYNNEI. This CDR3 is CASRTDSYERYF.

The CDR3 loop is CSAPGRNNEQFF. This rearrangement joins TRBV20-1 to TRBJ2-1; as DNA is missing, the TRBD1 call by TCRdb cannot be tested. The CDR3 spans 12 residues. Germline V gene lookup returns CDR1 DFQATT and CDR2 SNEGSKA (reference sequence).

This clonotype is labeled hyperexpanded based on frequency. V gene TRBV12-3 or TRBV12-4 combines with J gene TRBJ1-3. This CDR3 has 11 residues. CDR3 loop: CASSLGNTIYF.

The CDR3 is CSVIPDRVNEQYF. The rearrangement joins TRBV29-1 to TRBJ2-7; with no DNA, the TCRdb D assignment of TRBD1 cannot be verified. The germline V gene encodes CDR1 SQVTM and CDR2 ANQGSEA. This CDR3 region has 13 residues.

The chain joins TRBV4-1 to TRBJ1-3. The CDR3 consists of 15 residues. The germline CDR1 and CDR2 sequences are MGHRA and YSYEKL. CDR3 loop: CASSQDSGRGNTIYF.

The J gene is TRBJ2-5, the V gene TRBV9; TCRdb indicates TRBD2, and absent DNA this call remains unverified. Per the germline V gene, CDR1 is SGDLS and CDR2 is YYNGEE. The CDR3 runs 14 residues. The CDR3 loop is CASSGQQRGETQYF.

The chain has TRBV28 and TRBJ1-1; TCRdb's assignment of TRBD1 cannot be checked, as there is no DNA. Germline loops: CDR1 MDHEN, CDR2 SYDVKM. CDR3 size: 15 residues. Here the CDR3 reads CATLGGQGLWTEAFF.

The V and J genes are TRBV4-1 and TRBJ2-5; TCRdb reports TRBD2, a call that lacks DNA to check it against. The CDR3 covers 15 residues. Germline-derived CDR1 and CDR2 are MGHRA and YSYEKL. CDR3 sequence: CASSQGTSTWETQYF.

This clonotype is called medium-sized based on its frequency. The V call is TRBV7-8, the J call TRBJ2-1; lacking DNA, the TRBD1 call made by TCRdb goes unchecked. The CDR3 runs 16 residues. Per the germline V gene, CDR1 is SGHVS and CDR2 is FQNEAQ. CDR3 sequence reads: CASSIYQGIFYNEQFF.